One and the same sample provided the 29 T cell receptor beta chains below, sequenced in a study of shared clonotypes between healthy human individuals. The protocol was immunoSEQ multiplex PCR, while the TCRdb copy is restricted to in-frame clones and leaves out a portion. The repertoire holds about 2.4 million clones, with 93% as singletons. The specimen sequenced was naive CD4+ T cells from PBMCs. Subset here: CD45RA+ positively selected. All receptors come from a man between 18 and 35 years old in good health. Some clones in this sample may be carry-over from other donors' samples.

The CDR3, as DNA: TGTGCCAGCAGCGTAGTAACATGGGGGTACACTGAAGCTTTCTTT. Translated: CASSVVTWGYTEAFF. The genes are TRBV9 and TRBJ1-1; D might be TRBD1 (5 bases). Trimming pared 0 bases from V and 3 bases from J, leaving 12 bases between. The CDR3 is made up of 15 amino acids. Per germline, CDR1 SGDLS and CDR2 YYNGEE.

The V and J genes are TRBV5-5 and TRBJ1-2, with 8 bases that match TRBD1. Germline CDR1 reads SGHKS; CDR2 reads YYEKEE (reference sequence). J lost 2 bases, V lost 4 bases, and 13 bases had no gene match. The CDR3 has 17 amino acids. The DNA for the CDR3 is TGTGCCAGCAGCCAACTATACCCCGGACAGGGAAACTATGGCTACACCTTC. Protein product: CASSQLYPGQGNYGYTF.

Comment on this clone: The sample holds other DNA sequences that translate to the same CDR3. This chain uses TRBV9 with TRBJ2-5; 14 bases agree with TRBD2. V shed 3 bases, J shed 1 base, and the junction held 5 bases outside the gene matches. This CDR3 spans 17 amino acids. Germline CDR1 is SGDLS and CDR2 is YYNGEE. CDR3 protein: CASSAGLAGDLQETQYF. CDR3 bases: TGTGCCAGCAGCGCGGGACTAGCGGGAGACCTCCAAGAGACCCAGTACTTC. The full variable domain, completed using reference TRBV9 and TRBJ2-5, is DSGVTQTPKHLITATGQRVTLRCSPRSGDLSVYWYQQSLDQGLQFLIQYYNGEERAKGNILERFSAQQFPDLHSELNLSSLELGDSALYFCASSAGLAGDLQETQYFGPGTRLLVL.

J is TRBJ1-1 and V is TRBV7-8, with 8 bases that match TRBD1. The J segment lost 0 bases and the V segment lost 3 bases, leaving 6 bases of the junction unmatched. CDR1 SGHVS and CDR2 FQNEAQ come from the germline V gene. The CDR3 has 16 residues. This CDR3 is CASSLGPGQVNTEAFF. The CDR3 bases are TGTGCCAGCAGCTTGGGTCCGGGACAGGTGAACACTGAAGCTTTCTTT. The variable domain in full, with the rest retrieved from reference TRBV7-8 and TRBJ1-1, is GAGVSQSPRYKVAKRGQDVALRCDPISGHVSLFWYQQALGQGPEFLTYFQNEAQLDKSGLPSDRFFAERPEGSVSTLKIQRTQQEDSAVYLCASSLGPGQVNTEAFFGQGTRLTVV.

The CDR3 is CASSLVPGGWNEQYF. The DNA for the CDR3 is TGTGCCAGCAGCTTAGTACCGGGGGGATGGAACGAGCAGTACTTC. V gene TRBV11-2 combines with J gene TRBJ2-7; 7 bases match TRBD2. V shed 1 base and J 5 bases; nucleotides not matched to a gene: 8. The CDR3 sequence is 15 residues long. Germline V gene sequence: CDR1 SGHAT, CDR2 FQNNGV.

A note on this clone: Additional DNA sequences in this sample encode the identical CDR3. The rearrangement uses TRBV29-1 and TRBJ2-3; D call uncertain. Trimming removed 4 bases at V and 6 bases at J, with 2 bases between. Looked up from germline, CDR1 is SQVTM and CDR2 is ANQGSEA. The CDR3 is 9 residues long. For the CDR3, the DNA is TGCAGCGTTGGGGATACGCAGTATTTT. Its protein is CSVGDTQYF.

This clone was picked up one time. DNA for the CDR3: TGTGCCAGCTCACCAGTGGGACAGGGGAACTACGAGCAGTACTTC. As protein: CASSPVGQGNYEQYF. The rearrangement joins TRBV18 to TRBJ2-7, with 10 positions matching TRBD1. CDR3 size: 15 residues. V lost 2 bases and J lost 3; bases outside the gene matches: 4. Germline V CDR1 and CDR2: KGHSH, LQKENI.

V gene TRBV15 combines with J gene TRBJ2-5; maybe TRBD2 (6 bases). The J call may be wrong; the DNA end is better matched by TRBJ2-7. The CDR3 consists of 15 residues. Germline CDR1 is LNHNV and CDR2 is YYDKDF (reference sequence). DNA of the CDR3: TGTGCCACCAGCAAAACCCGGGACTCTGGCTACGAGCAGTACTTC. Its translation is CATSKTRDSGYEQYF.

Note on this clone: This same CDR3 is encoded by further DNA sequences in the sample. The J gene is TRBJ2-3, the V gene TRBV9; D is unresolved. Trimming shortened V by 0 bases and J by 0 bases, and 5 bases separated the two germline ends. The V gene's germline CDR1 is SGDLS and CDR2 YYNGEE. The CDR3 consists of 14 residues. CDR3 sequence reads: CASSVAPSTDTQYF. The CDR3 DNA is TGTGCCAGCAGCGTAGCTCCCAGCACAGATACGCAGTATTTT.

The chain is built from TRBV28 and TRBJ1-5; 9 bases match TRBD1. Germline V CDR1 and CDR2: MDHEN, SYDVKM. CDR3 size: 16 residues. With 6 bases clipped from V and 3 bases from J, the junction kept 9 bases outside the gene matches. CDR3 in DNA: TGTGCCAGCAGCTACACCGGGACAGGGTTCAATCAGCCCCAGCATTTT. It yields the protein CASSYTGTGFNQPQHF.

The chain combines TRBV13 with TRBJ2-1; the D gene is possibly TRBD2 (6 bases). Per the germline V gene, CDR1 is PRHDT and CDR2 is FYEKMQ (reference sequence). The CDR3 consists of 23 residues. Between the trimmed V and J ends, which lost 2 bases and 3 bases, there was a span of 35 bases. The CDR3 loop is CASSLPSVLLASEHTRGYNEQFF. For the CDR3, the DNA is TGTGCCAGCAGCTTACCCTCTGTATTACTGGCTAGCGAACACACACGGGGCTACAATGAGCAGTTCTTC.

The J gene is TRBJ2-5, the V gene TRBV28; D call uncertain. Trimming removed 6 bases from V and 3 bases from J, with 11 bases in between. The CDR3 totals 13 residues. Germline assignment: CDR1 MDHEN and CDR2 SYDVKM. The CDR3 bases are TGTGCCAGCAGCCACGTCCGAGAAGAGACCCAGTACTTC. Protein: CASSHVREETQYF.

J is TRBJ2-5 and V is TRBV5-1; the D gene could be TRBD1 or TRBD2 (6 bases each). Germline V CDR1 and CDR2: SGHRS, YFSETQ. The V gene lost 0 bases and the J gene lost 5 bases, with 17 bases spanning the gap. This CDR3 comprises 16 residues. The CDR3 nucleotides are TGCGCCAGCAGCTTGGGTTATGGGGGGCAGTGGGAGACCCAGTACTTC. Encoded protein: CASSLGYGGQWETQYF.

The sample holds one count of this clone. The V and J genes are TRBV28 and TRBJ2-7, with 7 bases that match TRBD1. V shed 6 bases, J shed 6 bases, and the junction held 17 bases outside the gene matches. CDR1 and CDR2 (germline): MDHEN, SYDVKM. This CDR3 spans 16 amino acids. DNA for the CDR3: TGTGCCAGCAGCCAGAAATCCGGGACAGTCCTCCTCGAGCAGTACTTC. Translating it yields CASSQKSGTVLLEQYF.

V and J are TRBV14 and TRBJ2-6; the D is unclear. The CDR3 covers 15 residues. Trimming took 1 base from V and 6 from J, leaving 10 bases between them. Germline V gene lookup returns CDR1 SGHDN and CDR2 FVKESK. As DNA, the CDR3 is TGTGCCAGCAGCCAAGCCAGGTCGGAGGCCAACGTCCTGACTTTC. Protein product: CASSQARSEANVLTF.

The chain is built from TRBV2 and TRBJ2-1, with 15 bases aligning to TRBD2. CDR3 length: 16 residues. V lost 4 bases, J lost 5 bases, and 3 bases stayed unmatched. CDR1 SNHLY and CDR2 FYNNEI come from the germline V gene. The CDR3 coding sequence is TGTGCCAGCAGTGGGAGGACTAGCGGGAGGGACAATGAGCAGTTCTTC. Translation: CASSGRTSGRDNEQFF.

In its sample, this clone was seen once. The rearrangement links TRBV5-1 to TRBJ2-7; TRBD1 or TRBD2 may be the D gene (5 bases each). The germline V gene encodes CDR1 SGHRS and CDR2 YFSETQ. This CDR3 spans 14 amino acids. V lost 3 bases and J lost 2, with 12 bases in between. DNA for the CDR3: TGCGCCAGCAGCTCCGGGACCATGACCTACGAGCAGTACTTC. This codes for CASSSGTMTYEQYF. Using reference TRBV5-1 and TRBJ2-7 for the parts outside the CDR3, the full variable domain is KAGVTQTPRYLIKTRGQQVTLSCSPISGHRSVSWYQQTPGQGLQFLFEYFSETQRNKGNFPGRFSGRQFSNSRSEMNVSTLELGDSALYLCASSSGTMTYEQYFGPGTRLTVT.

The chain recombines TRBV6-6 with TRBJ2-7, with TRBD1 identical over 8 bases. CDR1 MNHNY and CDR2 SVGAGI come from the germline V gene (reference sequence). Unmatched junction bases numbered 7, after V lost 6 bases and J lost 3 bases. This CDR3 region has 14 residues. The CDR3 protein is CASRQNTGGYEQYF. For the CDR3, the DNA is TGTGCCAGCAGACAAAATACAGGGGGCTACGAGCAGTACTTC.

This clone appeared a few times. The chain is built from TRBV5-4 and TRBJ1-4, with TRBD1 as a possible D gene (6 bases). Germline loops: CDR1 SGHNT, CDR2 YYREEE (reference sequence). The CDR3 covers 13 residues. The V end lost 0 bases, the J end lost 15 bases, and 15 bases lay between the germline ends. The DNA of the CDR3 is TGTGCCAGCAGCTTGGAGGGGGGAATAGGGATGTTTTTT. Residues: CASSLEGGIGMFF.

The gene calls are TRBV18 and TRBJ2-1; 9 bases map to TRBD2. V gave up 1 base and J gave up 7 bases; unmatched junction bases: 8. The CDR3 contains 16 residues. Germline loops: CDR1 KGHSH, CDR2 LQKENI. Written as DNA, the CDR3 is TGTGCCAGCTCACCACAGGGACTAGCCGTGGTTAATGAGCAGTTCTTC. Its translation is CASSPQGLAVVNEQFF.

The DNA of the CDR3 is TGTGCCAGAAGCCCCCGAAGTGGCTACGAGCAGTACTTC. It codes for CARSPRSGYEQYF. The J gene is TRBJ2-7, the V gene TRBV7-5. TRBV7-5 constitutes a pseudogene. This CDR3 has 13 amino acids.

V usage is TRBV11-2 and J usage is TRBJ2-7; 9 bases are a match to TRBD2. Germline values: CDR1 SGHAT, CDR2 FQNNGV. Unmatched junction bases numbered 9, after V lost 6 bases and J lost 0 bases. The CDR3 spans 16 residues. Here the CDR3 DNA reads TGTGCCAGCAGTTTAACCAGGCGGGAGGGCTCCTACGAGCAGTACTTC. It codes for CASSLTRREGSYEQYF.

The chain employs TRBV9 and TRBJ1-5; possible D gene TRBD1, 6 bases. The V end lost 0 bases, the J end lost 8 bases, and 15 bases lay between the germline ends. The CDR3 is 15 residues long. Germline-derived CDR1 and CDR2 are SGDLS and YYNGEE. CDR3 sequence reads: CASSVEGTGLEPQHF. The CDR3 bases are TGTGCCAGCAGCGTAGAAGGTACAGGGCTCGAGCCCCAGCATTTT.

The CDR3 DNA reads TGTGCCAGCAGCGTATCCCCCTCCAACTATGGCTACACCTTC. Protein: CASSVSPSNYGYTF. This chain connects TRBV9 to TRBJ1-2; D not certain. Per germline, CDR1 SGDLS and CDR2 YYNGEE. Between the trimmed V and J ends, which lost 1 base and 2 bases, there was a span of 9 bases. There are 14 residues in the CDR3.

V is TRBV19 and J is TRBJ1-4; perhaps TRBD1 as D (5 bases). V was shortened by 2 bases and J by 6 bases, with 16 bases between the two germline ends. Germline loops: CDR1 LNHDA, CDR2 SQIVND (reference sequence). This CDR3 region has 16 residues. CDR3 residues: CASSISSGLGDEKLFF. Here the CDR3 DNA reads TGTGCCAGTAGTATATCTTCCGGACTGGGGGATGAAAAACTGTTTTTT.

This rearrangement joins TRBV28 to TRBJ1-2; perhaps TRBD1 as D (5 bases). Germline V gives CDR1 MDHEN, CDR2 SYDVKM. V lost 3 bases, J lost 1 base, and 12 bases lay in between. This CDR3 contains 15 residues. The CDR3 DNA reads as TGTGCCAGCAGTTTCGCACTTCAGGGTAACTATGGCTACACCTTC. It is translated as CASSFALQGNYGYTF.

The chain joins TRBV7-8 to TRBJ2-5; 10 nucleotides align to TRBD2. Germline V gene data show CDR1 as SGHVS and CDR2 as FQNEAQ. This CDR3 region has 17 residues. The V and J ends lost 4 bases and 2 bases, in that order; junction bases with no gene match: 10. The CDR3 loop reads CASSSPGLATSQETQYF. CDR3 coding DNA: TGTGCCAGCAGCTCTCCGGGACTAGCGACGTCTCAAGAGACCCAGTACTTC.

Worth noting for this clone: Other DNA sequences from this sample encode an identical CDR3 as well. The chain recombines TRBV15 with TRBJ2-7, with 12 bases that match TRBD1. In germline, CDR1 is LNHNV, CDR2 YYDKDF (reference sequence). The CDR3 sequence is 14 residues long. V dropped 3 bases and J dropped 5; count of bases not matched to a gene: 2. The CDR3 sequence is CATSRGQGADEQYF. CDR3 DNA: TGTGCCACCAGCAGGGGACAGGGGGCTGACGAGCAGTACTTC.

The rearrangement uses TRBV28 and TRBJ2-7; the match to TRBD1 covers 8 bases. The ends lost 6 bases at V and 2 bases at J; junction bases unmatched: 3. Germline CDR1 is MDHEN and CDR2 is SYDVKM. This CDR3 is built from 13 residues. The CDR3 spells CASRPGQAYEQYF. In DNA form, the CDR3 reads TGTGCCAGCAGACCGGGACAGGCCTACGAGCAGTACTTC.